These T cell receptor beta chains were read from a single sample in a study of molecular identifiers for immune sequencing clone quantification. TCRdb re-called the PCR reads with MiXCR, one entry per CDR3 protein. The repertoire holds 65,000 to 70,000 distinct CDR3 sequences, with 15% to 20% as singletons. The sequenced sample was naive CD8+ T cells from blood, with Jurkat cell RNA spiked in. The receptors were sampled from a human donor in good health. Some libraries in this study had Jurkat cell RNA spiked in. Both conserved end residues are part of each CDR3. Each record gives: clone size, J gene, V gene, D gene, CDR3 DNA, CDR3 protein. D genes are given only for firm matches. Size is stated as how often the clone was seen (once, few, many) or a class if it is expanded.

abundance: many
j_gene: TRBJ2-3
v_gene: TRBV7-9
d_gene: NA
CDR3nt: TGTGCCAGCAGCGCGGTGGGGGTTGGCACAGATACGCAGTATTTT
CDR3aa: CASSAVGVGTDTQYF

abundance: many
j_gene: TRBJ2-5
v_gene: TRBV4-1
d_gene: TRBD2
CDR3nt: TGCGCCAGCAGCCCCCGACTAGCGGGTATCCAAGAGACCCAGTACTTC
CDR3aa: CASSPRLAGIQETQYF

abundance: many
j_gene: TRBJ2-1
v_gene: TRBV7-9
d_gene: NA
CDR3nt: TGTGCCAGCAGCTTTGAAGGGGATCGGCAGTTCTTC
CDR3aa: CASSFEGDRQFF

abundance: once
j_gene: TRBJ2-7
v_gene: TRBV5-1
d_gene: TRBD2
CDR3nt: TGCGCCAGCAGCGCTCCCGGGGCTAGCGGGCCTGCAGATTGGCAGCACTTC
CDR3aa: CASSAPGASGPADWQHF

abundance: many
j_gene: TRBJ2-7
v_gene: TRBV28
d_gene: NA
CDR3nt: TGTGCCAGCAGTTTGTTTCGACTTGCAGGGTACGAGCAGTACTTC
CDR3aa: CASSLFRLAGYEQYF

abundance: many
j_gene: TRBJ1-5
v_gene: TRBV18
d_gene: TRBD1
CDR3nt: TGTGCCAGCTCACCGGGTTCCGGGACAGGCGACTTTCTGAATCAGCCCCAGCATTTT
CDR3aa: CASSPGSGTGDFLNQPQHF

abundance: many
j_gene: TRBJ1-4
v_gene: TRBV12-3/TRBV12-4
d_gene: NA
CDR3nt: TGTGCCAGCAGTCCCGACGGAAGGGTGGAAAAACTGTTTTTT
CDR3aa: CASSPDGRVEKLFF

abundance: many
j_gene: TRBJ1-5
v_gene: TRBV7-9
d_gene: NA
CDR3nt: TGTGCCAGCAGCTACCACAATCAGCCCCAGCATTTT
CDR3aa: CASSYHNQPQHF

abundance: many
j_gene: TRBJ2-1
v_gene: TRBV6-1
d_gene: NA
CDR3nt: TGTGCCAGCAGTTACTCAGGACTTAATGACTACAATGAGCAGTTCTTC
CDR3aa: CASSYSGLNDYNEQFF

abundance: few
j_gene: TRBJ1-2
v_gene: TRBV9
d_gene: NA
CDR3nt: TGTGCCAGCAGCTCCACCCTCCGGGGAGCTAACTATGGCTACACCTTC
CDR3aa: CASSSTLRGANYGYTF

abundance: few
j_gene: TRBJ1-1
v_gene: TRBV5-1
d_gene: NA
CDR3nt: TGCGCCAGCAGCTTGGGAGTGGGGAACACTGAAGCTTTCTTT
CDR3aa: CASSLGVGNTEAFF